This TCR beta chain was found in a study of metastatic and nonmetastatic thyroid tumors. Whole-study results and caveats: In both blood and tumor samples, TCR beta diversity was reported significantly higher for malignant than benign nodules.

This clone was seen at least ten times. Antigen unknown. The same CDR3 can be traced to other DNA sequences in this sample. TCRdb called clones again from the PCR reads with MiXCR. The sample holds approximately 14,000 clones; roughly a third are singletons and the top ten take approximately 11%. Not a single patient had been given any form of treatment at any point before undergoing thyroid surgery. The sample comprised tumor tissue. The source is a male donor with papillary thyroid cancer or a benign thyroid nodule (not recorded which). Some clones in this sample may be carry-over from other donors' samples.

In DNA, the CDR3 is TGCAGTGCTAGAGATTATAAGGGCCGGGAGACCCAGTACTTC. This translates into CSARDYKGRETQYF. J is TRBJ2-5 and V is TRBV20-1; D gene ambiguous. Trimming took off 0 bases at V and 5 bases at J, with 13 bases between the two ends. This CDR3 is built from 14 residues. Germline V gene sequence: CDR1 DFQATT, CDR2 SNEGSKA (reference sequence).